The sequence of this T cell receptor (beta chain) was determined in a study of radiation and T cells in renal cell carcinoma. Described time point: baseline pretreatment blood. As to treatment: 15 Gy SBRT to primary tumor, nephrectomy 4 weeks later. Blood was sampled at baseline, 2 weeks and 4 weeks after SBRT. Clear cell pathology was present in this patient's renal cell carcinoma. Germline assignment: CDR1 SQVTM and CDR2 ANQGSEA. The CDR3 has 13 residues. Trimming took 8 bases from V and 3 from J, leaving 15 bases between them. Study results and limitations: In blood, top tumor clones expanded by 2 weeks, shrinking by 4. No pretreatment tumor biopsies were available for baseline clonotypes.

Profiling relied on immunoSEQ multiplex PCR, and the TCRdb table lists in-frame clones only, not all of them. The data contain 150,000 or so clones, roughly nine tenths of them seen just once; the ten biggest clones take up around 4%. In the case of this clone: Its specificity is not known.

The sequences come from blood, collected from a patient whose treatment included radiotherapy and nephrectomy. The chain is built from TRBV29-1 and TRBJ2-3; D may be TRBD1 or TRBD2 (6 bases each). The source is a woman in her 70s with renal cell carcinoma. CDR3: CSLPGAATDTQYF. CDR3 nucleotide sequence: TGCAGCCTGCCGGGGGCGGCTACAGATACGCAGTATTTT.